The 5 T cell receptor beta chains listed next were all sequenced from one sample in a study of blood T cells in healthy people across ages. For the second PCR, which ran for 7 to 11 cycles, a sample-barcoded 5' primer and a J-beta primer mix were used. Each CDR3 protein is one row after TCRdb ran MiXCR on the 5' RACE reads. The data contain 950,000 to 1,200,000 distinct CDR3 sequences, around two fifths of them singletons. What was sequenced was blood. The receptor set was obtained from a man aged 18-30 years in good health.

The chain has TRBV5-1 and TRBJ1-6, with D perhaps matching TRBD1 (6 bases). Germline CDR1 SGHRS, CDR2 YFSETQ. The ends were cut back, 0 bases at V and 6 bases at J, with 7 bases in the middle. This CDR3 has 14 residues. CDR3 sequence: CASSLEGGNSPLHF. For the CDR3, the DNA is TGCGCCAGCAGCTTGGAAGGGGGTAATTCACCCCTCCACTTT.

This rearrangement joins TRBV9 to TRBJ1-4, with TRBD1 identical over 7 bases. The germline gives CDR1 SGDLS, CDR2 YYNGEE. V was clipped by 3 bases and J by 3 bases; unmatched bases: 8. This CDR3 has 16 amino acids. CDR3 protein: CASSAGWDSSNEKLFF. Written as DNA, the CDR3 is TGTGCCAGCAGCGCGGGTTGGGACAGCTCTAATGAAAAACTGTTTTTT. The complete variable domain, with remaining parts taken from reference TRBV9 and TRBJ1-4, reads DSGVTQTPKHLITATGQRVTLRCSPRSGDLSVYWYQQSLDQGLQFLIQYYNGEERAKGNILERFSAQQFPDLHSELNLSSLELGDSALYFCASSAGWDSSNEKLFFGSGTQLSVL.

The rearrangement links TRBV18 to TRBJ2-1; 10 bases are shared with TRBD1. The CDR3 covers 15 residues. Germline V gene lookup returns CDR1 KGHSH and CDR2 LQKENI. With V trimmed by 3 bases and J by 7 bases, 6 bases remained unmatched. CDR3 DNA sequence: TGTGCCAGCTCACCGCCGGGACAGGGGAGTAATGAGCAGTTCTTC. Its translation is CASSPPGQGSNEQFF. Looking up the rest from reference TRBV18 and TRBJ2-1 gives the full variable domain: NAGVMQNPRHLVRRRGQEARLRCSPMKGHSHVYWYRQLPEEGLKFMVYLQKENIIDESGMPKERFSAEFPKEGPSILRIQQVVRGDSAAYFCASSPPGQGSNEQFFGPGTRLTVL.

The V gene is TRBV5-1, the J gene TRBJ1-2; D is unclear. The ends were cut back, 0 bases at V and 8 bases at J, with 11 bases in the middle. The germline gives CDR1 SGHRS, CDR2 YFSETQ. The CDR3 has 13 amino acids. CDR3 in amino acids: CASSLGTDSGYTF. As DNA, the CDR3 is TGCGCCAGCAGCTTGGGAACAGATAGCGGCTACACCTTC. The full variable domain, in which reference TRBV5-1 and TRBJ1-2 provide the parts outside the CDR3, is KAGVTQTPRYLIKTRGQQVTLSCSPISGHRSVSWYQQTPGQGLQFLFEYFSETQRNKGNFPGRFSGRQFSNSRSEMNVSTLELGDSALYLCASSLGTDSGYTFGSGTRLTVV.

In its sample, this clonotype was seen a few times. The chain uses TRBV29-1 and TRBJ1-2; no clear D gene. This CDR3 is built from 11 residues. Between the trimmed V and J ends, which lost 1 base and 6 bases, there was a span of 6 bases. Germline CDR1 reads SQVTM; CDR2 reads ANQGSEA. The CDR3 DNA is TGCAGCGTTGAAGCAGGTCATGGCTACACCTTC. This sequence encodes CSVEAGHGYTF. Drawing the rest from reference TRBV29-1 and TRBJ1-2, the complete variable domain is SAVISQKPSRDICQRGTSLTIQCQVDSQVTMMFWYRQQPGQSLTLIATANQGSEATYESGFVIDKFPISRPNLTFSTLTVSNMSPEDSSIYLCSVEAGHGYTFGSGTRLTVV.